Below are 32 T cell receptor beta chains sequenced from a single sample in a study of blood T cell repertoires in COVID-19. The assay was immunoSEQ multiplex PCR, and TCRdb's table has in-frame clones only and misses some. The table records approximately 450,000 clones, more than 80% of them present only once. Sequencing was performed on PBMCs or T cells enriched from blood (not recorded which). Receptors were obtained from a man between 25 and 39 years old who had recovered from COVID-19.

This clone was seen just once. This chain uses TRBV28 with TRBJ2-1, with D possibly TRBD1 on 5 matching bases. The CDR3 is made up of 13 amino acids. V was pared by 4 bases and J by 3 bases, with 7 bases between. Germline values: CDR1 MDHEN, CDR2 SYDVKM. The CDR3 is CASSSGHYNEQFF. The CDR3 nucleotides are TGTGCCAGCAGTTCCGGACACTACAATGAGCAGTTCTTC.

In its sample, this clone was seen a few times. The J gene is TRBJ2-1, the V gene TRBV5-1; 11 bases match TRBD2. This CDR3 contains 17 residues. Germline values: CDR1 SGHRS, CDR2 YFSETQ. Germline trimming cut 4 bases from V and 3 bases from J; bases unmatched to any gene: 9. CDR3 sequence (DNA): TGCGCCAGCAGCCCCGGGGTACTAGCGGGAGTCTACAATGAGCAGTTCTTC. Its translation is CASSPGVLAGVYNEQFF.

This clone appeared once. This chain uses TRBV11-2 with TRBJ2-2; 8 bases map to TRBD2. This CDR3 is built from 13 residues. Germline CDR1 reads SGHAT; CDR2 reads FQNNGV. V shed 11 bases and J 4 bases; nucleotides not matched to a gene: 6. DNA for the CDR3: TGTGCCTTGGGACTAGAGGTCACCGGGGAGCTGTTTTTT. Translation: CALGLEVTGELFF.

The CDR3 loop reads CASSNRGDRDDEQFF. The CDR3 DNA sequence: TGTGCCAGCAGCAACCGAGGGGACAGGGACGATGAGCAGTTCTTC. The chain uses TRBV21-1 and TRBJ2-1; the DNA was not compared with TRBD1, the D call given in the table. TRBV21-1 is recorded as a pseudogene. This CDR3 is built from 15 residues.

The J gene is TRBJ1-3, the V gene TRBV29-1, with TRBD1 as a possible D gene (5 bases). The CDR3 has 15 residues. V was pared by 5 bases and J by 7 bases, with 21 bases between. In germline, CDR1 is SQVTM, CDR2 ANQGSEA. The CDR3 sequence: CSVKSQSDSGNTIYF. In DNA form, the CDR3 reads TGCAGCGTTAAGTCTCAATCCGACAGTGGGAACACCATATATTTT.

DNA for the CDR3: TGTGCCAGCCGGTGGAGTGGGGCGAGGAATTCACCCCTCCACTTT. This codes for CASRWSGARNSPLHF. The chain carries TRBV6-5 and TRBJ1-6; perhaps TRBD1 as D (5 bases). V lost 8 bases and J lost 7, with 18 bases in between. CDR1 and CDR2 (germline): MNHEY, SVGAGI. CDR3 size: 15 residues.

This clone has just one count. The rearrangement links TRBV28 to TRBJ1-1; a weak D match, TRBD1 (5 bases). V was trimmed by 7 bases and J by 2 bases, leaving 32 bases between them. Germline V gives CDR1 MDHEN, CDR2 SYDVKM. The CDR3 length is 20 residues. The CDR3 bases are TGTGCCAGCAACCCCGGGGGTTTAATTAGAAAGGAAGTTAGAAACACTGAAGCTTTCTTT. Encoded protein: CASNPGGLIRKEVRNTEAFF.

The V call is TRBV9, the J call TRBJ2-5, with D tentatively TRBD1 (5 bases). The V and J ends lost 2 bases and 5 bases respectively, with 13 bases between them. Per the germline V gene, CDR1 is SGDLS and CDR2 is YYNGEE. CDR3 length: 14 residues. The CDR3 loop reads CASSVSDMWETQYF. In DNA form, the CDR3 reads TGTGCCAGCAGCGTCTCGGACATGTGGGAGACCCAGTACTTC.

V gene TRBV3-1 (or the pseudogene TRBV3-2) combines with J gene TRBJ2-3; D remains ambiguous. The CDR3 has 16 residues. V dropped 0 bases and J dropped 2 bases, with 12 bases sitting between them. From germline, CDR1 is LGHDT and CDR2 YNNKEL (reference sequence). CDR3: CASSQENSGYTDTQYF. The CDR3 bases are TGTGCCAGCAGCCAAGAAAATTCCGGTTACACAGATACGCAGTATTTT.

This chain links TRBV5-1 with TRBJ1-4; no clear D. The CDR3 is 14 amino acids. The germline gives CDR1 SGHRS, CDR2 YFSETQ. The V gene lost 2 bases and the J gene lost 3 bases, with 8 bases spanning the gap. CDR3 region: CASSLYGPNEKLFF. The CDR3 region has the DNA TGCGCCAGCAGCTTATATGGGCCTAATGAAAAACTGTTTTTT.

This chain connects TRBV19 to TRBJ2-3, with 15 bases aligning to TRBD2. The CDR3 is made up of 20 amino acids. Germline V gene lookup returns CDR1 LNHDA and CDR2 SQIVND (reference sequence). V lost 0 bases and J lost 2; bases outside the gene matches: 9. Written as DNA, the CDR3 is TGTGCCAGTAGTATAGACCCACCTGGACTAGCGGGAGGGCACACAGATACGCAGTATTTT. Protein product: CASSIDPPGLAGGHTDTQYF.

The rearrangement links TRBV19 to TRBJ2-7, with 7 bases that match TRBD1. The CDR3 consists of 15 residues. Germline-derived CDR1 and CDR2 are LNHDA and SQIVND (reference sequence). V shed 3 bases, J shed 1 base, and the junction held 6 bases outside the gene matches. Written as DNA, the CDR3 is TGTGCCAGTAGTATCAGACAGGGTCAATCCTACGAGCAGTACTTC. This sequence encodes CASSIRQGQSYEQYF.

The chain is built from TRBV7-2 and TRBJ1-6; D is unresolved. The V end lost 5 bases, the J end lost 7 bases, and 15 bases lay between the germline ends. CDR1 SGHTA and CDR2 FQGNSA come from the germline V gene. The CDR3 length is 15 residues. The CDR3 nucleotides read TGTGCCAGCAGCCCCTGGGGAGGGTGGAATTCACCCCTCCACTTT. Its protein product is CASSPWGGWNSPLHF. The whole variable domain, remainder taken from reference TRBV7-2 and TRBJ1-6, is GAGVSQSPSNKVTEKGKDVELRCDPISGHTALYWYRQSLGQGLEFLIYFQGNSAPDKSGLPSDRFSAERTGGSVSTLTIQRTQQEDSAVYLCASSPWGGWNSPLHFGNGTRLTVT.

The V and J genes are TRBV29-1 and TRBJ2-1; 9 bases align to TRBD2. V lost 7 bases to trimming and J lost 2 bases; unmatched junction nucleotides: 33. The germline gives CDR1 SQVTM, CDR2 ANQGSEA. The CDR3 contains 23 residues. The CDR3 loop reads CSAEKTVRDSPFLAGSTYNEQFF. The CDR3 nucleotides read TGCAGCGCCGAGAAGACCGTCAGAGATAGTCCTTTTCTAGCGGGATCGACCTACAATGAGCAGTTCTTC.

The chain employs TRBV19 and TRBJ2-1; 11 bases map to TRBD2. CDR3 length: 15 residues. Trimming at V came to 3 bases and at J to 4 bases, leaving 2 bases not matched to a gene. From germline, CDR1 is LNHDA and CDR2 SQIVND (reference sequence). The CDR3 bases are TGTGCCAGTAGTATGGGACTAGCGGATTACAATGAGCAGTTCTTC. Protein sequence: CASSMGLADYNEQFF.

V gene TRBV27 combines with J gene TRBJ2-3; 8 bases match TRBD1. In germline, CDR1 is MNHEY, CDR2 SMNVEV (reference sequence). Trimming at V came to 4 bases and at J to 2 bases, leaving 2 bases not matched to a gene. There are 14 residues in the CDR3. CDR3 loop: CASSYRGITDTQYF. CDR3 in DNA: TGTGCCAGCAGTTACAGGGGGATCACAGATACGCAGTATTTT.

V is TRBV7-2 and J is TRBJ2-7; 10 bases are shared with TRBD2. V lost 0 bases to trimming and J lost 7 bases; unmatched junction nucleotides: 9. Germline values: CDR1 SGHTA, CDR2 FQGNSA. The CDR3 contains 16 residues. For the CDR3, the DNA is TGTGCCAGCAGCTTAGCACCGGCTAGCGGGAGTAGAGAGCAGTACTTC. Protein sequence: CASSLAPASGSREQYF.

This chain joins TRBV10-3 and TRBJ1-1; no firm D call. Germline values: CDR1 ENHRY, CDR2 SYGVKD. This CDR3 comprises 16 residues. The germline V and J ends were trimmed by 4 bases and 4 bases, with 19 bases remaining between them. CDR3 DNA: TGTGCCATCAGTGTAGCAAGCAGTCCCGTCGTCACTGAAGCTTTCTTT. Its protein product is CAISVASSPVVTEAFF.

The J gene is TRBJ1-6, the V gene TRBV27; 7 nucleotides agree with TRBD1. The CDR3 loop spans 15 amino acids. Germline CDR1 reads MNHEY; CDR2 reads SMNVEV (reference sequence). V lost 3 bases, J lost 6 bases, and 5 bases stayed unmatched. CDR3 sequence: CASSLLAGGNSPLHF. CDR3 sequence (DNA): TGTGCCAGCAGTTTGCTAGCAGGGGGTAATTCACCCCTCCACTTT.

Notes on this clone: The sample holds other DNA sequences that translate to the same CDR3. The chain has TRBV12-3 or TRBV12-4 and TRBJ2-7; no clear D gene. This CDR3 region has 13 residues. V shed 0 bases and J shed 7 bases, with 10 bases lying between them. Here the CDR3 DNA reads TGTGCCAGCAGTTTAGCGGGTGGCGGAGAGCAGTACTTC. Residues: CASSLAGGGEQYF.

This clone was seen a single time. The genes are TRBV5-1 and TRBJ1-3, with D unresolved. V lost 4 bases, J lost 3 bases, and 11 bases lay in between. This CDR3 has 14 amino acids. The germline V gene encodes CDR1 SGHRS and CDR2 YFSETQ. The CDR3 DNA reads TGCGCCAGCAGCCCACAGTTGGGTGGAAACACCATATATTTT. It specifies CASSPQLGGNTIYF.

J is TRBJ2-2 and V is TRBV24-1; TRBD2 aligns across 9 bases. Germline CDR1 is KGHDR and CDR2 is SFDVKD. This CDR3 has 15 amino acids. V lost 7 bases, J lost 1 base, and 3 bases stayed unmatched. This CDR3 is CATSGTSRNTGELFF. In DNA, the CDR3 is TGTGCCACCAGCGGGACTAGCAGGAACACCGGGGAGCTGTTTTTT.

This chain joins TRBV5-5 and TRBJ2-7; TRBD1 agrees at 7 bases. Germline CDR1 is SGHKS and CDR2 is YYEKEE (reference sequence). Losses at the gene ends were 2 bases for V and 3 bases for J; bases not matched to a gene: 5. The CDR3 length is 14 residues. CDR3 sequence: CASSFGAGGYEQYF. In DNA form, the CDR3 reads TGTGCCAGCAGCTTCGGCGCAGGGGGCTACGAGCAGTACTTC.

This clone was counted once. This chain uses TRBV7-9 with TRBJ2-2; 11 positions match TRBD2. Germline lookup yields CDR1 SEHNR and CDR2 FQNEAQ (reference sequence). J was trimmed by 6 bases and V by 8 bases; bases with no gene match: 11. The CDR3 sequence is 16 residues long. The CDR3 here is CASALAGVLAAGELFF. The CDR3 DNA is TGTGCCAGCGCACTAGCGGGAGTCCTCGCGGCCGGGGAGCTGTTTTTT.

The chain uses TRBV20-1 and TRBJ1-1, with a weak D call TRBD1 (6 bases). In germline, CDR1 is DFQATT, CDR2 SNEGSKA (reference sequence). Trimming cost V 3 bases and J 5 bases, with 19 bases left between them. CDR3 length: 15 amino acids. CDR3 residues: CSASPLGGGWTEAFF. The CDR3 DNA is TGCAGTGCTAGTCCTCTGGGAGGGGGATGGACTGAAGCTTTCTTT.

The rearrangement joins TRBV5-6 to TRBJ1-5; 7 nucleotides align to TRBD1. The CDR3 length is 17 residues. Unmatched junction bases numbered 9, after V lost 1 base and J lost 2 bases. Germline CDR1 is SGHDT and CDR2 is YYEEEE. CDR3 coding DNA: TGTGCCAGCAGCTTGACTTTATTCGACAGGGGCAATCAGCCCCAGCATTTT. This translates into CASSLTLFDRGNQPQHF.

V is TRBV5-1 and J is TRBJ2-1, with 12 positions matching TRBD2. The CDR3 runs 14 residues. Germline values: CDR1 SGHRS, CDR2 YFSETQ. The J segment lost 7 bases and the V segment lost 4 bases, leaving 3 bases of the junction unmatched. CDR3 DNA sequence: TGCGCCAGCAGCCCAACTAGCGGGAGGAATGAGCAGTTCTTC. Its translation: CASSPTSGRNEQFF.

V is TRBV7-8 and J is TRBJ2-7; D perhaps matches TRBD2 (6 bases). Germline lookup yields CDR1 SGHVS and CDR2 FQNEAQ. The germline V and J ends were trimmed by 4 bases and 2 bases, with 18 bases remaining between them. The CDR3 extends over 16 amino acids. The CDR3 coding sequence is TGTGCCAGCAGCTCGTCGGTACTAGCTGCCACCTACGAGCAGTACTTC. This encodes CASSSSVLAATYEQYF. The full variable domain, its missing parts supplied by reference TRBV7-8 and TRBJ2-7, is GAGVSQSPRYKVAKRGQDVALRCDPISGHVSLFWYQQALGQGPEFLTYFQNEAQLDKSGLPSDRFFAERPEGSVSTLKIQRTQQEDSAVYLCASSSSVLAATYEQYFGPGTRLTVT.

V usage is TRBV10-1 and J usage is TRBJ2-2; 8 bases agree with TRBD1. V shed 0 bases and J 10 bases; nucleotides not matched to a gene: 7. The germline V gene has CDR1 WNHNN and CDR2 SYGVQD (reference sequence). The CDR3 sequence is 15 residues long. CDR3 bases: TGCGCCAGCAGTGAGTCGGAGACAGGGGTGGAGGAGCTGTTTTTT. Encoded protein: CASSESETGVEELFF.

This clone has only one observation. The gene calls are TRBV18 and TRBJ2-1; D gene ambiguous. The CDR3 covers 13 residues. Trimming pared 3 bases from V and 8 bases from J, leaving 11 bases between. In germline, CDR1 is KGHSH, CDR2 LQKENI. DNA for the CDR3: TGTGCCAGCTCACCTCCCCTTAGTGATGAGCAGTTCTTC. Protein sequence: CASSPPLSDEQFF.

The genes are TRBV9 and TRBJ2-5; 10 nucleotides line up with TRBD1. The CDR3 has 17 residues. CDR1 is SGDLS, CDR2 YYNGEE, per germline. J was trimmed by 2 bases and V by 4 bases; bases with no gene match: 11. The CDR3: CASSLTPGTGEQETQYF. The CDR3 region has the DNA TGTGCCAGCAGCCTCACCCCCGGGACAGGGGAACAAGAGACCCAGTACTTC.

The chain uses TRBV21-1 and TRBJ1-3. TRBV21-1 is annotated as a pseudogene. CDR3 length: 18 amino acids. DNA for the CDR3: TGTGCCAGCAGCAAAAATCGGAGGTGCCTTTGGACTGGAAACACCATATATTTT. It codes for CASSKNRRCLWTGNTIYF.